A selection of T cell receptor beta chains follows, all from one sample in a study of T cell responses to AZD1222 COVID-19 vaccine. Some clones are missing from TCRdb's copy, which holds only in-frame ones; the method was immunoSEQ multiplex PCR. Of roughly 80,000 clones in the sample, 90% are singletons; the top ten hold 3.3%. This specimen consisted of peripheral blood, obtained 28 days after the second AZD1222 dose. All receptors come from an adult who received the AZD1222 COVID-19 vaccine. CDR3s include the opening cysteine and the closing phenylalanine or tryptophan. D genes are given only for firm matches. Not every row has a clone size; where given, it reads once, few, many or a size class.

>TRBV6-5|-|TRBJ2-5|-
TGTGCCAGCAGTCGGACTCGGCAAGAGACCCAGTACTTC
CASSRTRQETQYF
>TRBV7-8|once|TRBJ1-5|TRBD1
TGTGCCAGCAGCTTAGCGTTGGTTAATATTGCGGCAGGGGGATCGAATCAGCCCCAGCATTTT
CASSLALVNIAAGGSNQPQHF
>TRBV7-3|-|TRBJ1-1|TRBD1
TGTGCCAGCAGCCCAGGACAGGGGAGGACTGAAGCTTTCTTT
CASSPGQGRTEAFF
>TRBV3-1/TRBV3-2|-|TRBJ1-6|-
TGTGCCAGCAGCCAAGGGGCCCGTCTGTCTCCCCTCCACTTT
CASSQGARLSPLHF
>TRBV12-3/TRBV12-4|-|TRBJ2-1|-
TGTGCCAGCTCCTTGGTGGGCAATGAGCAGTTCTTC
CASSLVGNEQFF
>TRBV7-8|-|TRBJ1-2|-
TGTGCCAGCAGCGATTATGGGGGCGCAGACTATGGCTACACCTTC
CASSDYGGADYGYTF
>TRBV7-9|-|TRBJ1-4|-
TGTGCCAGCAGCTGGGACTGGTCTAATGAAAAACTGTTTTTT
CASSWDWSNEKLFF
>TRBV4-1|-|TRBJ1-5|-
TGCGCCAGCAGCCAAGAAATGACTTTTAATCAGCCCCAGCATTTT
CASSQEMTFNQPQHF
>TRBV21-1|-|TRBJ2-7|-
TGTGCCAGCACCCATCTACGGGACACTTACGAGCAGTACTTC
CASTHLRDTYEQYF
>TRBV4-1|-|TRBJ2-1|-
TGCGCCAGCAGCCGATCAACCGGGACGGACTACAATGAGCAGTTCTTC
CASSRSTGTDYNEQFF
>TRBV6-5|-|TRBJ1-4|-
TGTGCCAGCAGTAGGAGCACTAATGAAAAACTGTTTTTT
CASSRSTNEKLFF
>TRBV9|-|TRBJ2-3|TRBD2
TGTGCCAGCAGCAAAACTAGCGACCCGACAGATACGCAGTATTTT
CASSKTSDPTDTQYF
>TRBV12-3/TRBV12-4|-|TRBJ1-2|-
TGTGCCAGCAGCCTATCAGGCAACTATGGCTACACCTTC
CASSLSGNYGYTF
>TRBV5-6|-|TRBJ1-1|-
TGTGCCAGCAGCCTTCTCCTGCAAGGAGCTTTCTTT
CASSLLLQGAFF
>TRBV4-2|-|TRBJ1-1|-
TGTGCCAGCAGCCACCCAGGAGGCACTGAAGCTTTCTTT
CASSHPGGTEAFF
>TRBV7-3|-|TRBJ2-1|TRBD2
TGTGCCAGCAGCTCGGGACTAGCGGGAGTAAATGAGCAGTTCTTC
CASSSGLAGVNEQFF
>TRBV11-3|-|TRBJ1-1|TRBD1
TGTGCCAGCAGCTTACAGGGGGCGACTGAAGCTTTCTTT
CASSLQGATEAFF
>TRBV6-1|-|TRBJ1-2|TRBD1
TGTGCCAGCAGCTACACAACAGGGGAATCGAGCTACACCTTC
CASSYTTGESSYTF
>TRBV10-3|-|TRBJ1-3|-
TGTGCCAGCTCGAGGGGGGAAGAGCACACCATATATTTT
CASSRGEEHTIYF
>TRBV6-5|few|TRBJ1-6|-
TGTGCCAGCAGTTTGACCGGTTCACCCCTCCACTTT
CASSLTGSPLHF
>TRBV7-9|-|TRBJ1-2|-
TGTGCCAGCAGCTCCGACTTCTATGGCTACACCTTC
CASSSDFYGYTF
>TRBV2|-|TRBJ1-6|TRBD1
TGTGCCAGCAGGAGGGACAGGCGGGGTTCCTATAATTCACCCCTCCACTTT
CASRRDRRGSYNSPLHF
>TRBV5-4|-|TRBJ2-7|TRBD1
TGTGCCAGCAGCTTTACAGGGGGTCCCCCCTACGAGCAGTACTTC
CASSFTGGPPYEQYF
>TRBV30|-|TRBJ2-2|TRBD1
TGTGCCTGGAGTGTACTGGGGACAGGAGGCGGGGAGCTGTTTTTT
CAWSVLGTGGGELFF
>TRBV4-1|-|TRBJ1-5|TRBD1
TGCGCCAGCAGCAAAACAGGGGGAGTAGGAAATCAGCCCCAGCATTTT
CASSKTGGVGNQPQHF
>TRBV27|-|TRBJ1-4|-
TGTGCCAGCAGTAGGGGCAGGGTAGGGGTAACTAATGAAAAACTGTTTTTT
CASSRGRVGVTNEKLFF
>TRBV21-1|-|TRBJ2-3|-
TGTGCCAGCAGCATGACGGACAAAACTAGCACAGATACGCAGTATTTT
CASSMTDKTSTDTQYF
>TRBV7-2|-|TRBJ2-1|TRBD2
TGTGCCAGCAGCTTAGCCGGGACTAGCGGGAGAAATGAGCAGTTCTTC
CASSLAGTSGRNEQFF
>TRBV11-3|-|TRBJ1-6|-
TGTGCCAGCAGTAGGCAGGGAGTTTCACCCCTCCACTTT
CASSRQGVSPLHF
>TRBV5-6|-|TRBJ2-7|TRBD1
TGTGCCAGCAGCTACCGACAGGGATGGTCCTACGAGCAGTACTTC
CASSYRQGWSYEQYF
>TRBV5-1|-|TRBJ1-2|-
TGCGCCAGCAGCCCGGGGGGTGTAGAGAACACCTTC
CASSPGGVENTF
>TRBV2|-|TRBJ1-4|-
TGTGCCAGCAGTTCCAGAGGTGAGGATGAAAAACTGTTTTTT
CASSSRGEDEKLFF
>TRBV3-1/TRBV3-2|few|TRBJ1-1|-
TGTGCCAGCAGCTCCCGGTCCGCGAAGCCTGAAGCTTTCTTT
CASSSRSAKPEAFF
>TRBV4-3|-|TRBJ2-7|-
TGCGCCAGCAGCCAAGGGAGGGTTTCCTACGAGCAGTACTTC
CASSQGRVSYEQYF
>TRBV9|-|TRBJ2-3|-
TGTGCCAGCAGCCTTGAAACAGGGATCGGTTCAGATACGCAGTATTTT
CASSLETGIGSDTQYF
>TRBV12-3/TRBV12-4|-|TRBJ1-2|-
TGTGCCAGCAGTATAAGTAACTATGGCTACACCTTC
CASSISNYGYTF
>TRBV12-3/TRBV12-4|-|TRBJ2-1|-
TGTGCCAGCAGCTCTAAGAATGAGCAGTTCTTC
CASSSKNEQFF
>TRBV3-1/TRBV3-2|-|TRBJ2-7|-
TGTGCCAGCAGCCAAGGTGGCTCCGGGTACGAGCAGTACTTC
CASSQGGSGYEQYF
>TRBV5-6|-|TRBJ2-1|TRBD2
TGTGCCAGCAGCCCCGGGGAGGGGAGAGAGCAGTTCTTC
CASSPGEGREQFF
>TRBV2|-|TRBJ1-3|-
TGTGCCAGCAGTGAAGGGCCCCGCTCTGGAAACACCATATATTTT
CASSEGPRSGNTIYF
>TRBV5-4|-|TRBJ2-7|-
TGTGCCAGCAGCCAAGGGGCATACGAGCAGTACTTC
CASSQGAYEQYF
>TRBV9|-|TRBJ2-3|-
TGTGCCAGCAGCGTAAATAGACTGGGGACAGATACGCAGTATTTT
CASSVNRLGTDTQYF